Listed below are T cell receptor beta chains from one sample, sequenced in a study of blood T cells in healthy people across ages. TCRdb redid the calling of the 5' RACE reads with MiXCR, one entry per CDR3 protein. Of roughly 1.5 million distinct CDR3 sequences in the sample, 42% were seen once. The sample comprised blood. The receptors originated from a woman aged 18-29 years in good health. Both conserved end residues are part of each CDR3. Fields, in order: clone size, V gene, D gene, J gene, CDR3 DNA, CDR3 protein. The D gene is left open where the match is weak. Clone size is not always given. Where it is, it says once, few, many or a class for expanded clones.

few	TRBV12-3/TRBV12-4	.	TRBJ2-7	TGTGCCAGCAGTTCCGGTGGAGTGAGCTCCTACGAGCAGTACTTC	CASSSGGVSSYEQYF
.	TRBV6-5	TRBD2	TRBJ2-1	TGTGCCAGCAGTCGTCTACTAGCGGGGGGATACAATGAGCAGTTCTTC	CASSRLLAGGYNEQFF
.	TRBV2	.	TRBJ1-5	TGTGCCAGCACAGGGAGACGCGATATTCCCCAGCATTTT	CASTGRRDIPQHF
.	TRBV11-2	.	TRBJ1-4	TGTGCCAGCAGCTTTGTAGGCGCGGGTTTGGAAAAACTGTTTTTT	CASSFVGAGLEKLFF
.	TRBV7-7	.	TRBJ2-1	TGTGCTAGCAGCCCAAGGCCCGCGGAGACCCAGTTCTTC	CASSPRPAETQFF
.	TRBV27	.	TRBJ2-1	TGTGCCAGCAGTTTAACTCTAGTCAGTGAGCAGTTCTTC	CASSLTLVSEQFF
.	TRBV19	.	TRBJ1-5	TGTGTCAGTAGTATGAAAACAAGCAATCAGCCCCAGCATTTT	CVSSMKTSNQPQHF
.	TRBV7-9	.	TRBJ1-2	TGTGCCAGCAGCGTAATATCCTTGAGCTATGGCTACACCTTC	CASSVISLSYGYTF
.	TRBV20-1	TRBD2	TRBJ2-1	TGCAGTGCTAGACTAGCGGCACTCTCCTACAATGAGCAGTTCTTC	CSARLAALSYNEQFF
.	TRBV12-5	.	TRBJ1-1	TGTGCTAGTGGTTTGGAACAGGGTACTGAAGCTTTCTTT	CASGLEQGTEAFF
.	TRBV25-1	.	TRBJ1-2	TGTGCCAGCAGTGGGTTGAACGATGGCTACACCTTC	CASSGLNDGYTF
.	TRBV20-1	.	TRBJ2-7	TGCAGTGCTAGAGAGTTCCCCTCCTACGAGCAGTACTTC	CSAREFPSYEQYF
few	TRBV6-5	.	TRBJ2-7	TGTGCCAGCAGTTACGCCGTAGAAGCCTACGAGCAGTACTTC	CASSYAVEAYEQYF
.	TRBV18	.	TRBJ2-1	TGTGCCAGCTCACCAAGGCCCACCAATGAGCAGTTCTTC	CASSPRPTNEQFF
.	TRBV6-5	.	TRBJ1-6	TGTGCCAGTAGTCCCAACCGGGACATTTCGCCCCTCCACTTT	CASSPNRDISPLHF
.	TRBV5-1	.	TRBJ2-1	TGCGCCAGCAGTCGGGGACCACCCTACAATGAGCAGTTCTTC	CASSRGPPYNEQFF
.	TRBV12-3/TRBV12-4	TRBD1	TRBJ2-1	TGTGCCAGCAACCCGGGACAGGGCTACAATGAGCAGTTCTTC	CASNPGQGYNEQFF